A selection of T cell receptor beta chains follows, all from one sample in a study of healthy donors' naive CD4 and CD8 T cells. TCRdb fed the reads into MiXCR, producing one record per CDR3 protein. The top ten clones hold roughly 2.3% of a sample with some 190,000 distinct CDR3 sequences, around three quarters of them seen once. The sequenced sample consisted of naive CD4+ and CD8+ T cells sorted from blood, pooled from several donors. The receptors come from a pool of human donors in good health; the sample pools cells from several healthy donors. Both conserved end residues are part of each CDR3. The order of the fields is V gene, J gene, clone size, D gene, CDR3 protein, CDR3 DNA. D genes are given only for firm matches. A clone size is listed for some rows: how often the clone was seen (once, few, many), or a class if it is expanded.

TRBV5-1,TRBJ2-3,.,TRBD2,CASSPGLAGLKDTQYF,TGCGCCAGCAGCCCCGGACTAGCGGGCCTTAAAGATACGCAGTATTTT
TRBV7-9,TRBJ2-7,.,.,CASSLLGRPYEQYF,TGTGCCAGCAGCTTACTAGGGAGACCCTACGAGCAGTACTTC
TRBV7-9,TRBJ1-1,.,.,CASSLYSTEAFF,TGTGCCAGCAGCTTATACAGCACTGAAGCTTTCTTT
TRBV6-1,TRBJ1-2,.,TRBD1,CASSDSGQNYGYTF,TGTGCCAGCAGTGACTCGGGACAGAACTATGGCTACACCTTC
TRBV5-4,TRBJ2-3,.,.,CASTRPGETQYF,TGTGCCAGCACACGTCCGGGAGAGACGCAGTATTTT
TRBV5-1,TRBJ2-1,once,TRBD2,CASRLAGRNEQFF,TGCGCCAGCAGACTAGCGGGGCGCAATGAGCAGTTCTTC
TRBV7-6,TRBJ2-7,.,.,CASSFSEGRHEQYF,TGTGCCAGCAGCTTCAGTGAGGGGAGGCACGAGCAGTACTTC
TRBV6-5,TRBJ2-1,.,.,CASREASYNEQFF,TGTGCCAGCAGGGAAGCCTCCTACAATGAGCAGTTCTTC
TRBV19,TRBJ2-5,.,.,CASSISPIGLQETQYF,TGTGCCAGTAGTATAAGTCCCATCGGACTCCAAGAGACCCAGTACTTC
TRBV29-1,TRBJ1-3,.,.,CSVGPTRAGNTIYF,TGCAGCGTCGGGCCCACGAGGGCTGGAAACACCATATATTTT
TRBV6-5,TRBJ1-1,few,TRBD1,CASRGDRSSNTEAFF,TGTGCCAGCAGGGGGGACAGGAGTTCAAACACTGAAGCTTTCTTT
TRBV27,TRBJ1-1,few,.,CASSLFRGAVVNTEAFF,TGTGCCAGCAGTTTATTCCGGGGGGCGGTTGTGAACACTGAAGCTTTCTTT
TRBV30,TRBJ1-1,.,TRBD1,CASTGGFTEAFF,TGTGCCTCGACAGGGGGGTTCACTGAAGCTTTCTTT
TRBV29-1,TRBJ2-1,.,TRBD1,CSVETLDLGTDEQFF,TGCAGCGTTGAAACGCTCGACCTCGGGACAGATGAGCAGTTCTTC
TRBV29-1,TRBJ1-2,few,.,CSVEDGTLNYGYTF,TGCAGCGTTGAAGATGGGACGTTGAACTATGGCTACACCTTC
TRBV2,TRBJ2-1,.,TRBD2,CASSGGGRAYNEQFF,TGTGCCAGCAGTGGAGGCGGGAGGGCCTACAATGAGCAGTTCTTC
TRBV29-1,TRBJ2-5,.,.,CSVVAGKTETQYF,TGCAGCGTTGTTGCAGGGAAGACAGAGACCCAGTACTTC
TRBV19,TRBJ2-7,few,.,CASSIAIEDGPTTYEQYF,TGTGCCAGTAGTATCGCCATCGAGGATGGCCCAACAACCTACGAGCAGTACTTC
TRBV30,TRBJ2-5,.,.,CAWSVLTPAETQYF,TGTGCCTGGAGTGTACTGACCCCGGCGGAGACCCAGTACTTC
TRBV12-3/TRBV12-4,TRBJ2-1,.,.,CASRTRSYNEQFF,TGTGCCAGCAGGACTCGCTCCTACAATGAGCAGTTTTTC
TRBV19,TRBJ2-1,.,TRBD2,CASSIAEREGLVRVSYNEQFF,TGTGCCAGTAGTATAGCGGAGCGGGAGGGCCTCGTCCGTGTCTCCTACAATGAGCAGTTCTTC
TRBV15,TRBJ2-1,few,TRBD2,CATSDFSLQREAQEQFF,TGTGCCACCAGCGACTTTTCTCTTCAGCGGGAGGCTCAGGAGCAGTTCTTC
TRBV6-5,TRBJ2-1,.,TRBD1,CASRIQGANEQFF,TGTGCCAGCAGGATCCAGGGGGCAAATGAGCAGTTCTTC
TRBV19,TRBJ2-1,.,TRBD2,CASTRGLAGGSSYNEQFF,TGTGCCAGCACGCGGGGGCTAGCGGGTGGGAGCTCCTACAATGAGCAGTTCTTC
TRBV6-1,TRBJ1-4,.,.,CASRGKGRLVPNEKLFF,TGTGCCAGCAGGGGCAAGGGGCGTTTGGTTCCTAATGAAAAACTGTTTTTT
TRBV6-5,TRBJ2-7,.,.,CASRGDQGILYEQYF,TGTGCCAGCAGGGGGGATCAGGGGATCCTCTACGAGCAGTACTTC
TRBV27,TRBJ2-5,.,.,CASSPGYGLTQYF,TGTGCCAGCAGTCCGGGGTACGGCCTGACCCAGTACTTC
TRBV27,TRBJ1-5,.,.,CASSLLGGPEQPQHF,TGTGCCAGCAGTTTATTAGGGGGGCCGGAGCAGCCCCAGCATTTT
TRBV12-3/TRBV12-4,TRBJ2-5,.,.,CASRDNGVGETQYF,TGTGCCAGCAGGGATAACGGGGTCGGAGAGACCCAGTACTTC
TRBV20-1,TRBJ2-1,.,TRBD2,CSSPSGSYEQFF,TGCAGTTCACCTAGCGGGAGTTATGAGCAGTTCTTC
TRBV29-1,TRBJ1-2,.,.,CSVLGSGYTF,TGCAGCGTTTTAGGGTCTGGCTACACCTTC
TRBV19,TRBJ1-1,.,TRBD1,CASSKTGVRIAEAFF,TGTGCCAGTAGTAAGACAGGGGTGAGGATTGCTGAAGCTTTCTTT
TRBV19,TRBJ2-1,few,TRBD2,CASSISGGSYNEQFF,TGTGCCAGTAGTATTTCGGGAGGTTCCTACAATGAGCAGTTCTTC
TRBV5-1,TRBJ1-2,.,.,CASSLDGGYTF,TGCGCCAGCAGCTTGGATGGTGGCTACACCTTC
TRBV29-1,TRBJ1-1,.,.,CSVAPVLNTEAFF,TGCAGCGTTGCCCCGGTTCTGAACACTGAAGCTTTCTTT
TRBV27,TRBJ2-1,.,.,CASSRPQISSYNEQFF,TGTGCCAGCAGTCGCCCTCAGATTAGCTCCTACAATGAGCAGTTCTTC
TRBV18,TRBJ2-1,few,TRBD2,CASSPPLAGIKNEQFF,TGTGCCAGCTCACCACCGCTAGCGGGAATTAAAAATGAGCAGTTCTTC
TRBV27,TRBJ2-1,once,TRBD2,CASSFSGGTYNEQFF,TGTGCCAGCAGTTTCAGCGGGGGCACCTACAATGAGCAGTTCTTC
TRBV29-1,TRBJ1-2,.,.,CSVDGYIGDYGYTF,TGCAGCGTTGACGGTTACATAGGGGACTATGGCTACACCTTC
TRBV5-8,TRBJ1-6,.,TRBD1,CASSSRTGNNSPLHF,TGTGCCAGCAGTTCGAGGACAGGGAATAATTCACCCCTCCACTTT
TRBV29-1,TRBJ2-7,.,.,CSVMGPTYEQYF,TGCAGCGTTATGGGTCCCACCTACGAGCAGTACTTC
TRBV30,TRBJ2-1,few,.,CAWSHVGHKEQFF,TGTGCCTGGAGTCATGTTGGGCACAAAGAGCAGTTCTTC
TRBV6-5,TRBJ2-1,.,TRBD1,CASSPGQGRNEQFF,TGTGCCAGCAGCCCGGGACAGGGGCGGAATGAGCAGTTCTTC
TRBV27,TRBJ1-2,.,.,CASTTLTGQNYGYTF,TGTGCCAGCACCACCCTGACGGGCCAGAACTATGGCTACACCTTC
TRBV14,TRBJ2-1,.,TRBD2,CASSPTSGVEQFF,TGTGCCAGCAGTCCGACTAGCGGAGTTGAGCAGTTCTTC
TRBV11-1,TRBJ1-1,.,TRBD1,CASRQEQGLDTEAFF,TGTGCCAGCAGGCAAGAACAGGGGCTCGACACTGAAGCTTTCTTT
TRBV6-5,TRBJ2-1,.,.,CASSYGSSNEQFF,TGTGCCAGCAGTTACGGAAGCTCCAATGAGCAGTTCTTC
TRBV27,TRBJ1-5,.,TRBD1,CASSLTGGSSNQPQHF,TGTGCCAGCAGTTTAACAGGGGGCTCAAGCAATCAGCCCCAGCATTTT
TRBV29-1,TRBJ2-7,.,.,CSVESPTNYEQYF,TGCAGCGTTGAAAGCCCCACGAATTACGAGCAGTACTTC
TRBV5-1,TRBJ2-7,.,TRBD1,CASSRDRGYDEYF,TGCGCCAGCAGCCGGGACAGGGGGTATGATGAGTACTTC
TRBV5-1,TRBJ2-7,.,TRBD1,CASSLRQGYEQYF,TGCGCCAGCAGCTTGCGACAGGGCTACGAGCAGTACTTC
TRBV7-8,TRBJ2-7,once,.,CASSLGEPYEQYF,TGTGCCAGCAGCTTAGGGGAACCCTACGAGCAGTACTTC
TRBV4-2,TRBJ2-3,few,TRBD2,CASSSLAAGGGTQYF,TGCGCCAGCAGCTCCCTAGCGGCGGGAGGTGGTACGCAGTATTTT
TRBV29-1,TRBJ2-7,.,.,CSVEIRSSYEQYF,TGCAGCGTTGAAATACGCAGTTCCTACGAGCAGTACTTC
TRBV6-2/TRBV6-3,TRBJ2-5,once,TRBD1,CASSFGQEETQYF,TGTGCCAGCAGTTTCGGACAGGAGGAGACCCAGTACTTC